The 11 T cell receptor beta chains listed next were all sequenced from one sample in a study of human T cells and chemical hapten exposure. Via MiXCR, TCRdb re-called the RACE reads, giving one row per CDR3 protein. The sample lists more than 70,000 distinct CDR3 sequences; approximately 11% were seen once. Time point described: patch test 3, about 24 weeks after DPC sensitization. Treatment defined: therapeutic diphenylcyclopropenone sensitization with weekly scalp DPC. The sequencing used whole blood, collected in connection with sensitization to the hapten diphenylcyclopropenone (DPC). All receptors come from a woman in her twenties or thirties with alopecia areata. Some clones in this sample may be carry-over from other donors' samples.

This clonotype was observed at least ten times. The chain has TRBV28 and TRBJ1-2; D is perhaps TRBD1 (5 bases). Germline CDR1 MDHEN, CDR2 SYDVKM. V was cut by 2 bases and J by 4 bases, with 8 bases left in between. This CDR3 has 13 residues. CDR3 DNA: TGTGCCAGCAGTTTAAGGCAGGGCTATGGCTACACCTTC. Translated: CASSLRQGYGYTF.

In its sample, this clonotype was seen many times. The chain employs TRBV11-3 and TRBJ2-5; 9 bases map to TRBD1. The CDR3 totals 13 residues. CDR1 is SGHNT, CDR2 YENEEA, per germline. V was pared by 2 bases and J by 13 bases, with 8 bases of the junction left unmatched. The CDR3 nucleotides are TGTGCCAGCAGCTTATCGGGACAGGGTCCTCCGTACTTC. It codes for CASSLSGQGPPYF.

Only a few counts were recorded for this clonotype. This chain connects TRBV30 to TRBJ2-2, with 7 bases aligning to TRBD2. The CDR3 loop spans 16 amino acids. Germline values: CDR1 GTSNPN, CDR2 SVGIG (reference sequence). Germline trimming cut 1 base from V and 0 bases from J; bases unmatched to any gene: 5. The CDR3 coding sequence is TGTGCCTGGAGTGAGGGCAGCGGGGCGAACACCGGGGAGCTGTTTTTT. It specifies CAWSEGSGANTGELFF.

This clonotype was counted at least ten times. This sequence joins TRBV7-9 and TRBJ1-1, with D unclear. There are 14 residues in the CDR3. V was trimmed by 1 base and J by 0 bases, leaving 6 bases between them. Germline assignment: CDR1 SEHNR and CDR2 FQNEAQ (reference sequence). CDR3 in amino acids: CASSLEYMNTEAFF. For the CDR3, the DNA is TGTGCCAGCAGCTTAGAGTACATGAACACTGAAGCTTTCTTT.

This clonotype was observed at least ten times. This chain links TRBV11-2 with TRBJ1-1, with D perhaps TRBD1 (6 bases). Trimming removed 5 bases from V and 5 bases from J, with 15 bases in between. This CDR3 comprises 14 residues. The germline CDR1 and CDR2 sequences are SGHAT and FQNNGV. CDR3 loop: CASSATGLGTEAFF. The CDR3 nucleotides are TGTGCCAGCAGCGCCACAGGGCTGGGGACTGAAGCTTTCTTT. Drawing the rest from reference TRBV11-2 and TRBJ1-1, the complete variable domain is EAGVAQSPRYKIIEKRQSVAFWCNPISGHATLYWYQQILGQGPKLLIQFQNNGVVDDSQLPKDRFSAERLKGVDSTLKIQPAKLEDSAVYLCASSATGLGTEAFFGQGTRLTVV.

This clonotype was seen repeatedly, ten times or more. The V call is TRBV6-2 or TRBV6-3, the J call TRBJ2-7; 9 bases are shared with TRBD2. The CDR3 consists of 15 residues. Unmatched junction bases numbered 13, after V lost 7 bases and J lost 6 bases. Looked up from germline, CDR1 is MNHEY and CDR2 is SVGEGT. The CDR3 sequence is CASMRSSGTTLEQYF. The CDR3 DNA reads TGTGCCAGCATGCGGTCTAGCGGGACAACCCTCGAGCAGTACTTC.

This clonotype was recorded many times. V usage is TRBV6-5 and J usage is TRBJ2-1, with 12 bases aligning to TRBD2. Germline CDR1 MNHEY, CDR2 SVGAGI. The CDR3 is 16 amino acids. After removal of 7 bases from V and 6 bases from J, the junction contained 10 bases not matched to a gene. For the CDR3, the DNA is TGTGCCAGCACTCGAGGGGCTAGCGGGAGGGCCAATGAGCAGTTCTTC. Protein: CASTRGASGRANEQFF.

This chain uses TRBV24-1 with TRBJ2-3, with D hard to call. The CDR3 extends over 11 amino acids. The germline V gene encodes CDR1 KGHDR and CDR2 SFDVKD. Trimming cost V 10 bases and J 6 bases, with 10 bases left between them. The chain's CDR3 is CATDYEDTQYF. For the CDR3, the DNA is TGTGCCACGGATTACGAGGATACGCAGTATTTT.

There are many counts of this clonotype. V gene TRBV9 combines with J gene TRBJ2-3; D not resolved. The CDR3 contains 13 residues. V gave up 3 bases and J gave up 2 bases, with 7 bases separating them. CDR1 and CDR2 (germline): SGDLS, YYNGEE. The chain's CDR3 is CASSAGPTDTQYF. The CDR3 DNA sequence: TGTGCCAGCAGCGCCGGGCCCACAGATACGCAGTATTTT.

This clonotype came up many times. This chain connects TRBV11-2 to TRBJ2-5; 11 positions match TRBD1. Germline values: CDR1 SGHAT, CDR2 FQNNGV. The CDR3 is 15 amino acids. V lost 1 base, J lost 4 bases, and 2 bases stayed unmatched. Here the CDR3 reads CASSLVGTGGETQYF. Written as DNA, the CDR3 is TGTGCCAGCAGCTTAGTAGGGACAGGGGGAGAGACCCAGTACTTC.

This clonotype was recorded at least ten times. CDR3 residues: CASSYAGTGYKQAPLHF. CDR3 sequence (DNA): TGTGCCAGCAGTTACGCCGGGACAGGGTATAAACAGGCACCCCTCCACTTT. The chain employs TRBV6-6 and TRBJ1-6; 9 nucleotides line up with TRBD1. V gave up 2 bases and J gave up 11 bases; unmatched junction bases: 13. The germline V gene encodes CDR1 MNHNY and CDR2 SVGAGI (reference sequence). This CDR3 is built from 17 residues.